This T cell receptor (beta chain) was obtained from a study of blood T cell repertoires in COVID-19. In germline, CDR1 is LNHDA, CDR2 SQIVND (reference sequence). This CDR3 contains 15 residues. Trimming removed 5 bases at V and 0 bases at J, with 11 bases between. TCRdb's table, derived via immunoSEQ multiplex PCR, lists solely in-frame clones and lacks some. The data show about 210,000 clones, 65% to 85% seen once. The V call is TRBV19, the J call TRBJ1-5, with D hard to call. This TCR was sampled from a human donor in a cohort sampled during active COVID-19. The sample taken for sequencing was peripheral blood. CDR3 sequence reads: CASSLDSYSNQPQHF. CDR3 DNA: TGTGCCAGTAGTCTGGACTCATATAGCAATCAGCCCCAGCATTTT.